This T cell receptor (beta chain) was obtained from a study of regulatory T cells in long-lasting Graves disease. Study conclusions and caveats: Persistent disease preferred TRBV28, TRBJ1-2 and TRBJ2-5; new disease, TRBV20-1 and TRBJ2-1. Between persistent patients, around 2,900 public clonotypes were shared, exceeding the roughly 1,000 shared between new patients. Results may be inaccurate due to the small sample size.

The germline V gene encodes CDR1 DFQATT and CDR2 SNEGSKA (reference sequence). Trimming cost V 6 bases and J 10 bases; bases outside gene matches: 10. This CDR3 region has 13 residues. Sequencing libraries for TCR beta were prepared with iRepertoire HTBI primers and Arm-PCR of CDR3 regions. TCRdb reprocessed the multiplex PCR reads via MiXCR and lists one record per CDR3 protein. The sample yields around 400,000 distinct CDR3 sequences, about a quarter seen once. This clonotype has at least ten counts. As yet, its antigen is unknown. Stated time point: persistent/refractory GD, antithyroid drugs over 5 years with positive TRAb. Preparation of the TCR library used RNA extracted from PBMCs. A volume of 7 to 9 milliliters of peripheral blood was collected in EDTA tubes.

This TCR was sampled from a female donor with Graves disease. The genes are TRBV20-1 and TRBJ1-4, with 8 bases aligning to TRBD1. The specimen was peripheral blood mononuclear cells (PBMCs), collected when the disease was refractory, from a patient treated with antithyroid drugs. The CDR3 spells CSATGQGTGKLFF. In DNA form, the CDR3 reads TGCAGTGCCACCGGACAGGGAACGGGAAAACTGTTTTTT.